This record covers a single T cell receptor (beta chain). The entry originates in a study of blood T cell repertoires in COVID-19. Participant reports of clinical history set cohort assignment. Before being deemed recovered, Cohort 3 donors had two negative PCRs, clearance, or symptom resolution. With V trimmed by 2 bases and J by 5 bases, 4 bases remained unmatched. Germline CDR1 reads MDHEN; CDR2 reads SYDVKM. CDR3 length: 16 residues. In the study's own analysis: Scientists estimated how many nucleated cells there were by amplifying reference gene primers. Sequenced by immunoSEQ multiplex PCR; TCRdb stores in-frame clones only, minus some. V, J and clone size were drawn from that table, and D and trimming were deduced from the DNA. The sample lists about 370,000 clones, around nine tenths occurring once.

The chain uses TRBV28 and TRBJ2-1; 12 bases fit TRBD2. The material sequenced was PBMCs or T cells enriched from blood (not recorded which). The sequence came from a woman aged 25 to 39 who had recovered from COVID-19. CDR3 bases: TGTGCCAGCAGTTTACCGACTAGCGGGAGACACAATGAGCAGTTCTTC. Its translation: CASSLPTSGRHNEQFF. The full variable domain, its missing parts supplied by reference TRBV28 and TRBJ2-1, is DVKVTQSSRYLVKRTGEKVFLECVQDMDHENMFWYRQDPGLGLRLIYFSYDVKMKEKGDIPEGYSVSREKKERFSLILESASTNQTSMYLCASSLPTSGRHNEQFFGPGTRLTVL.